This T cell receptor beta chain was documented in a study of low-dose radiotherapy and immunotherapy resistance in tumors. Study in general: Given every two weeks, intravenous cyclophosphamide 200 mg/m2 preceded radiation and immunotherapy by one day.

Trimming took 2 bases from V and 10 from J; bases not matched to a gene: 11. Germline CDR1 reads MNHGY; CDR2 reads SAAAGT. The CDR3 spans 16 residues. Stated time point: after trial treatment. The treatment: LDRT plus nivolumab, ipilimumab, low-dose cyclophosphamide and aspirin (RACIN trial). TRAV and TRBV primers primed cDNA for both TCRalpha and TCRbeta. The authors ran around 19 PCR cycles to amplify TCRs with a constant-region primer and V-primer adapter. In vitro transcription amplified isolated mRNA. TCRdb independently ran MiXCR on the reads; one entry per CDR3 protein. The sample carries around 84,000 distinct CDR3 sequences, around 17% recorded once. This clonotype has just a few counts.

The source was PBMCs, collected after low-dose radiotherapy plus immunotherapy. The source is a male donor with prostate cancer. The gene calls are TRBV6-8 and TRBJ2-1; 10 bases fit TRBD2. The CDR3 bases are TGTGCCAGCAGTTACGACTCTAGCGGGAGCTCTTTGGAGCAGTTCTTC. Amino acid sequence: CASSYDSSGSSLEQFF.